This T cell receptor (beta chain) emerged from a study of T cell responses to AZD1222 COVID-19 vaccine. The V gene lost 6 bases and the J gene lost 2 bases, with 13 bases spanning the gap. CDR3 length: 13 residues. Per the germline V gene, CDR1 is SQVTM and CDR2 is ANQGSEA. The data were produced by immunoSEQ multiplex PCR, yet TCRdb's version contains in-frame clones alone and is incomplete. The sample has more than 100,000 clones, roughly nine tenths seen once. The clonotype comes from an adult in good health. The rearrangement links TRBV29-1 to TRBJ2-5; tentative D call: TRBD1 (7 bases). Material: peripheral blood, obtained on day 0 of AZD1222 vaccination. CDR3 sequence reads: CSVGTAGQETQYF. The CDR3 coding sequence is TGCAGCGTCGGGACAGCGGGTCAAGAGACCCAGTACTTC.